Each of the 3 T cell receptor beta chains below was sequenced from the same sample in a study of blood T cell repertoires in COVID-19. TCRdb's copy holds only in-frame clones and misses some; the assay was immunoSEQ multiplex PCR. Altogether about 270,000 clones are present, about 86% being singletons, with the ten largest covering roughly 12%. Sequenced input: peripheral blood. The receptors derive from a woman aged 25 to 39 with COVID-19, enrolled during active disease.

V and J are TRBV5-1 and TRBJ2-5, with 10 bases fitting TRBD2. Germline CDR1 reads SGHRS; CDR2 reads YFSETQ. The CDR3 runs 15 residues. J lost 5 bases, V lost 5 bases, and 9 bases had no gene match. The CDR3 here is CASSRSSGGGETQYF. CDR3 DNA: TGCGCCAGCAGTCGGTCTAGCGGGGGCGGTGAGACCCAGTACTTC.

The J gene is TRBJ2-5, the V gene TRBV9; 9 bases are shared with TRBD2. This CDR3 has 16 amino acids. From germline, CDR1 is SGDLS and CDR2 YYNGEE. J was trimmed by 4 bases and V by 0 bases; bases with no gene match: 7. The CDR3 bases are TGTGCCAGCAGCGTAGTTGGCGGGGGGGCCGGAGAGACCCAGTACTTC. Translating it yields CASSVVGGGAGETQYF.

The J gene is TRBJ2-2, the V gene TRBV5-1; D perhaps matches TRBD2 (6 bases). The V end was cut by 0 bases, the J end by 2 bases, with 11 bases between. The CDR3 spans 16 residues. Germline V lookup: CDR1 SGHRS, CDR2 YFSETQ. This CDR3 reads CASSLGGGDNTGELFF. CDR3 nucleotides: TGCGCCAGCAGCTTGGGCGGCGGGGATAACACCGGGGAGCTGTTTTTT.